What follows are 32 T cell receptor beta chains derived from one specimen sequenced in a study of blood T cell repertoires in COVID-19. Measured with immunoSEQ multiplex PCR; TCRdb has only the in-frame clones, and not every one. The sample includes 120,000 to 150,000 clones, under 90% of them seen just once. Sequencing was performed on peripheral blood. The origin of the receptors is a human donor in a cohort sampled during active COVID-19.

This clone is a singleton in its sample. The chain couples TRBV11-2 to TRBJ2-2, with 10 bases matching TRBD2. Germline lookup yields CDR1 SGHAT and CDR2 FQNNGV. The length of the CDR3 is 16 residues. With V trimmed by 4 bases and J by 0 bases, 2 bases remained unmatched. CDR3 in DNA: TGTGCCAGCAGCTCGACTAGCGGGTCGAACACCGGGGAGCTGTTTTTT. It specifies CASSSTSGSNTGELFF.

This clone was seen just once. The chain couples TRBV5-1 to TRBJ1-2; 9 bases match TRBD1. V trimming: 1 base; J trimming: 6 bases; junction bases outside the gene matches: 4. The CDR3 is 14 amino acids. Germline CDR1 and CDR2: SGHRS and YFSETQ. CDR3 sequence (DNA): TGCGCCAGCAGCTTGAAACAGGGGGCCCATGGCTACACCTTC. Protein: CASSLKQGAHGYTF.

The rearrangement joins TRBV6-6 to TRBJ1-3; no clear D. In germline, CDR1 is MNHNY, CDR2 SVGAGI (reference sequence). There are 16 residues in the CDR3. The V and J ends lost 0 bases and 0 bases respectively, with 9 bases between them. The CDR3 is CASSYSAENSGNTIYF. CDR3 DNA sequence: TGTGCCAGCAGTTACTCGGCGGAAAACTCTGGAAACACCATATATTTT.

As for this clone: Other DNA variants within this sample encode the same CDR3. This chain connects TRBV4-3 to TRBJ2-5; D is perhaps TRBD2 (5 bases). V was trimmed by 1 base and J by 1 base, leaving 10 bases between them. The CDR3 runs 15 residues. Germline V gene sequence: CDR1 LGHNA, CDR2 YSLEER. CDR3 DNA sequence: TGCGCCAGCAGCCAAGGGAGGAGCGGCCAAGAGACCCAGTACTTC. Protein sequence: CASSQGRSGQETQYF.

The chain carries TRBV10-3 and TRBJ2-3, with 10 bases that match TRBD2. The CDR3 consists of 20 residues. With V trimmed by 0 bases and J by 1 base, 13 bases remained unmatched. Looked up from germline, CDR1 is ENHRY and CDR2 is SYGVKD. CDR3 sequence reads: CAISESPAGGPRVRTDTQYF. The CDR3, as DNA: TGTGCCATCAGTGAGTCTCCAGCGGGGGGGCCCCGGGTTCGCACAGATACGCAGTATTTT.

V and J are TRBV15 and TRBJ2-1, with 8 bases matching TRBD1. The J segment lost 6 bases and the V segment lost 8 bases, leaving 9 bases of the junction unmatched. CDR1 and CDR2 (germline): LNHNV, YYDKDF (reference sequence). CDR3 length equals 14 residues. CDR3 coding DNA: TGTGCCACCGGTGGACAGGGAAGTCTCAATGAGCAGTTCTTC. Amino acids: CATGGQGSLNEQFF.

The chain is built from TRBV5-4 and TRBJ2-3; no definite D call. The germline gives CDR1 SGHNT, CDR2 YYREEE (reference sequence). The V and J ends lost 0 bases and 9 bases respectively, with 11 bases between them. The CDR3 contains 13 residues. The CDR3: CASSLARPATQYF. DNA for the CDR3: TGTGCCAGCAGCTTGGCCAGGCCGGCAACGCAGTATTTT. Full variable domain (rest looked up from reference TRBV5-4 and TRBJ2-3): ETGVTQSPTHLIKTRGQQVTLRCSSQSGHNTVSWYQQALGQGPQFIFQYYREEENGRGNFPPRFSGLQFPNYSSELNVNALELDDSALYLCASSLARPATQYFGPGTRLTVL.

The rearrangement joins TRBV7-2 to TRBJ1-6; 7 bases fit TRBD1. V trimming: 5 bases; J trimming: 13 bases; junction bases outside the gene matches: 11. CDR3 length: 14 amino acids. Germline V gene lookup returns CDR1 SGHTA and CDR2 FQGNSA. The CDR3 DNA follows: TGTGCCAGCAGCCCACGACAGGGTTGGGGGCCCCTCCACTTT. Protein: CASSPRQGWGPLHF.

The chain carries TRBV5-1 and TRBJ1-2, with 9 nucleotides matching TRBD1. This CDR3 has 14 residues. CDR1 SGHRS and CDR2 YFSETQ come from the germline V gene. V lost 4 bases, J lost 2 bases, and 3 bases stayed unmatched. CDR3 residues: CASSPGQGNYGYTF. In DNA, the CDR3 is TGCGCCAGCAGCCCGGGACAGGGAAACTATGGCTACACCTTC.

The chain employs TRBV30 and TRBJ1-6; 7 nucleotides line up with TRBD1. Germline V gene sequence: CDR1 GTSNPN, CDR2 SVGIG (reference sequence). With V trimmed by 8 bases and J by 7 bases, 5 bases remained unmatched. This CDR3 spans 12 amino acids. CDR3 coding DNA: TGTGCCCGCGGGACAGTCAATTCACCCCTCCACTTT. This gives the protein CARGTVNSPLHF.

On this clone itself: The sample holds other DNA sequences that translate to the same CDR3. The CDR3 bases are TGTGCCAGCAGCGTACAGGGTAACTATGGCTACACCTTC. Its translation: CASSVQGNYGYTF. The chain is built from TRBV9 and TRBJ1-2, with a possible D match to TRBD1 (5 bases). Germline V gives CDR1 SGDLS, CDR2 YYNGEE. This CDR3 comprises 13 residues. V shed 1 base and J shed 1 base, with 5 bases lying between them. Full variable domain (rest looked up from reference TRBV9 and TRBJ1-2): DSGVTQTPKHLITATGQRVTLRCSPRSGDLSVYWYQQSLDQGLQFLIQYYNGEERAKGNILERFSAQQFPDLHSELNLSSLELGDSALYFCASSVQGNYGYTFGSGTRLTVV.

The chain links TRBV28 to TRBJ1-2; TRBD1 matches at 9 bases. Germline V CDR1 and CDR2: MDHEN, SYDVKM. With 6 bases clipped from V and 2 bases from J, the junction kept 7 bases outside the gene matches. The CDR3 extends over 15 amino acids. CDR3 nucleotides: TGTGCCAGCAGGGCTCCTGGGACAGGGAACTATGGCTACACCTTC. Encoded protein: CASRAPGTGNYGYTF.

V is TRBV5-1 and J is TRBJ2-2; possible D gene TRBD2, 6 bases. The V end lost 5 bases, the J end lost 1 base, and 9 bases lay between the germline ends. Germline V gene sequence: CDR1 SGHRS, CDR2 YFSETQ. The CDR3 spans 14 residues. CDR3 DNA: TGCGCCAGCAGGGAGGGAGGGAACACCGGGGAGCTGTTTTTT. Residues: CASREGGNTGELFF.

The rearrangement uses TRBV19 and TRBJ1-1, with 10 bases fitting TRBD1. The trim removed 3 bases at V and 5 bases at J, leaving 6 bases unmatched. Germline values: CDR1 LNHDA, CDR2 SQIVND (reference sequence). The CDR3 consists of 15 residues. CDR3 loop: CASSIRQGAQTEAFF. DNA of the CDR3: TGTGCCAGTAGTATTAGACAGGGGGCGCAGACTGAAGCTTTCTTT.

The chain links TRBV2 to TRBJ2-1, with 7 bases identical to TRBD2. With V trimmed by 6 bases and J by 10 bases, 6 bases remained unmatched. In germline, CDR1 is SNHLY, CDR2 FYNNEI. The CDR3 has 12 residues. The CDR3 sequence is CASSDAGDEQFF. In nucleotides, the CDR3 is TGTGCCAGCAGCGACGCGGGGGACGAGCAGTTCTTC.

The V gene is TRBV9, the J gene TRBJ2-5; the D gene is possibly TRBD2 (7 bases). Per germline, CDR1 SGDLS and CDR2 YYNGEE. The CDR3 is 16 amino acids. Trimming stripped 0 bases from V and 2 bases from J, with 14 bases between. In DNA form, the CDR3 reads TGTGCCAGCAGCGTAGTTGACGGGGGGACACAAGAGACCCAGTACTTC. This gives the protein CASSVVDGGTQETQYF.

J is TRBJ1-1 and V is TRBV3-1 (or the pseudogene TRBV3-2); 9 nucleotides line up with TRBD1. The V gene's germline CDR1 is LGHDT and CDR2 YNNKEL (reference sequence). J gave up 4 bases and V 1 base, and 1 base lay outside the gene matches. This CDR3 has 14 amino acids. The CDR3, as DNA: TGTGCCAGCAGCCAAGTACAGGGGGCCACTGAAGCTTTCTTT. Amino acids: CASSQVQGATEAFF.

The CDR3 nucleotides read TGTGCCAGCAGCCGGGGACTTGGCAACTACGAGCAGTACTTC. This codes for CASSRGLGNYEQYF. This chain joins TRBV3-1 (or the pseudogene TRBV3-2) and TRBJ2-7; D is perhaps TRBD2 (6 bases). The CDR3 runs 14 residues. Germline loops: CDR1 LGHDT, CDR2 YNNKEL (reference sequence). V shed 4 bases and J shed 3 bases, with 13 bases lying between them.

The chain couples TRBV5-5 to TRBJ2-7, with a tentative D call TRBD2 (6 bases). Germline V CDR1 and CDR2: SGHKS, YYEKEE (reference sequence). The V gene lost 2 bases and the J gene lost 3 bases, with 15 bases spanning the gap. This CDR3 is 15 amino acids long. CDR3 DNA sequence: TGTGCCAGCAGCTTCGGGATTAGGGAGGTCTACGAGCAGTACTTC. Encoded protein: CASSFGIREVYEQYF.

This chain connects TRBV3-1 (or the pseudogene TRBV3-2) to TRBJ2-5; D might be TRBD2 (5 bases). CDR3 length equals 12 residues. Germline CDR1 is LGHDT and CDR2 is YNNKEL (reference sequence). The V and J ends lost 6 bases and 2 bases respectively, with 7 bases between them. Here the CDR3 DNA reads TGTGCCAGCAGGGACTTTCAAGAGACCCAGTACTTC. It encodes CASRDFQETQYF.

The chain combines TRBV5-1 with TRBJ1-6, with 9 nucleotides matching TRBD1. The CDR3 consists of 14 residues. The V gene end was trimmed by 3 bases and the J gene end by 9 bases; junction bases not matched to a gene: 4. Germline CDR1 reads SGHRS; CDR2 reads YFSETQ. This CDR3 is CASSSGQGGSPLHF. CDR3 in DNA: TGCGCCAGCAGCTCGGGACAGGGCGGTTCACCCCTCCACTTT.

J is TRBJ2-2 and V is TRBV5-1, with 7 bases lining up with TRBD1. V was clipped by 5 bases and J by 4 bases; unmatched bases: 2. From germline, CDR1 is SGHRS and CDR2 YFSETQ. The CDR3 consists of 13 residues. The CDR3 region is CASRQGTTGELFF. The CDR3 bases are TGCGCCAGCAGACAGGGGACCACCGGGGAGCTGTTTTTT.

The chain is built from TRBV30 and TRBJ1-1; D unresolved. CDR3 size: 13 residues. Germline V gene lookup returns CDR1 GTSNPN and CDR2 SVGIG (reference sequence). Trimming stripped 3 bases from V and 1 base from J, with 9 bases between. CDR3 sequence reads: CAWRWHKNTEAFF. The DNA of the CDR3 is TGTGCCTGGAGATGGCACAAGAACACTGAAGCTTTCTTT.

The rearrangement joins TRBV5-1 to TRBJ2-1; 12 bases fit TRBD1. The CDR3 runs 20 residues. Losses at the gene ends were 3 bases for V and 3 bases for J; bases not matched to a gene: 16. Germline loops: CDR1 SGHRS, CDR2 YFSETQ. CDR3 coding DNA: TGCGCCAGCAGCTCGCCGTCGGGACAGGGGGCCCAAAGGGACTACAATGAGCAGTTCTTC. This gives the protein CASSSPSGQGAQRDYNEQFF.

This clone was observed a single time. The chain employs TRBV18 and TRBJ1-1; D is unclear. V was clipped by 2 bases and J by 3 bases, with 16 bases between them. The germline V gene encodes CDR1 KGHSH and CDR2 LQKENI. The CDR3 contains 16 residues. CDR3 sequence reads: CASSPSGRGRYTEAFF. As DNA, the CDR3 is TGTGCCAGCTCACCAAGCGGGCGGGGTAGGTACACTGAAGCTTTCTTT.

J is TRBJ1-5 and V is TRBV25-1; D is uncertain. The CDR3 extends over 14 amino acids. V was pared by 2 bases and J by 9 bases, with 14 bases between. Germline CDR1 reads MGHDK; CDR2 reads SYGVNS. CDR3: CASSETGSFVPQHF. CDR3 coding DNA: TGTGCCAGCAGTGAAACGGGGTCGTTTGTGCCCCAGCATTTT.

This clone was observed a single time. The genes are TRBV7-8 and TRBJ2-3; 7 bases match TRBD1. This CDR3 is 14 amino acids long. V was pared by 5 bases and J by 2 bases, with 4 bases of the junction left unmatched. The germline CDR1 and CDR2 sequences are SGHVS and FQNEAQ. In DNA, the CDR3 is TGTGCCAGCAGCCCAGGGGGAATCACAGATACGCAGTATTTT. It encodes CASSPGGITDTQYF.

The chain couples TRBV28 to TRBJ2-7, with D possibly being TRBD1 (7 bases). V lost 5 bases to trimming and J lost 3 bases, with 14 bases between them. The CDR3 consists of 14 residues. Germline V lookup: CDR1 MDHEN, CDR2 SYDVKM. CDR3 in DNA: TGTGCCAGCAGTGTCAGGGGGGAGATCTACGAGCAGTACTTC. Translation: CASSVRGEIYEQYF.

The V gene is TRBV19, the J gene TRBJ2-3; 7 bases match TRBD2. CDR1 is LNHDA and CDR2 is SQIVND in the germline V gene (reference sequence). CDR3 length equals 13 residues. V lost 7 bases, J lost 6 bases, and 7 bases stayed unmatched. As DNA, the CDR3 is TGTGCCAGTAAAAGGGACGGGAGGGATACGCAGTATTTT. This gives the protein CASKRDGRDTQYF. The variable domain in full, with the rest retrieved from reference TRBV19 and TRBJ2-3, is DGGITQSPKYLFRKEGQNVTLSCEQNLNHDAMYWYRQDPGQGLRLIYYSQIVNDFQKGDIAEGYSVSREKKESFPLTVTSAQKNPTAFYLCASKRDGRDTQYFGPGTRLTVL.

The chain is built from TRBV5-6 and TRBJ2-7; maybe TRBD2 (5 bases). V shed 3 bases and J shed 5 bases, with 12 bases lying between them. The CDR3 has 13 amino acids. Germline loops: CDR1 SGHDT, CDR2 YYEEEE. The CDR3 reads CASSWRAGDEQYF. In nucleotides, the CDR3 is TGTGCCAGCAGCTGGCGGGCAGGCGACGAGCAGTACTTC.

The chain employs TRBV11-3 and TRBJ1-2; 7 positions agree with TRBD1. The trim removed 5 bases at V and 0 bases at J, leaving 6 bases unmatched. The CDR3 spans 15 residues. Germline values: CDR1 SGHNT, CDR2 YENEEA. The CDR3: CASSPTGTANYGYTF. CDR3 bases: TGTGCCAGCAGCCCAACCGGGACAGCTAACTATGGCTACACCTTC. The full variable domain, its missing parts supplied by reference TRBV11-3 and TRBJ1-2, is EAGVVQSPRYKIIEKKQPVAFWCNPISGHNTLYWYLQNLGQGPELLIRYENEEAVDDSQLPKDRFSAERLKGVDSTLKIQPAELGDSAVYLCASSPTGTANYGYTFGSGTRLTVV.

The CDR3 DNA follows: TGTGCCAGCAGCCCGACTCCTAACACTGAAGCTTTCTTT. Protein: CASSPTPNTEAFF. The chain joins TRBV5-4 to TRBJ1-1, with D unclear. There are 13 residues in the CDR3. Germline loops: CDR1 SGHNT, CDR2 YYREEE (reference sequence). Trimming cost V 4 bases and J 2 bases, with 9 bases left between them.